The rows below give T cell receptor beta chains drawn from one sample of a study of shared clonotypes between healthy human individuals. Measured with immunoSEQ multiplex PCR; TCRdb has only the in-frame clones, and not every one. This repertoire shows 950,000 to 1,300,000 clones, about 76% found once; its top ten account for approximately 1.5%. The sample taken for sequencing was memory CD4+ T cells sorted from blood. These receptors were collected from a young man in good health. The CDR3 runs from the conserved cysteine through the conserved F or W. The D gene is left open where the match is weak. Clone size, where shown, is once, few, many, or a class for clones that have expanded.

len	d_gene	abundance	j_gene	v_gene	CDR3nt	CDR3aa
15	TRBD2	-	TRBJ2-3	TRBV29-1	TGCAGCGTTCAGCGATTAGCGGGAGAGGGGGATACGCAGTATTTT	CSVQRLAGEGDTQYF
11	TRBD1	-	TRBJ2-7	TRBV10-3	TGTGCCATCCGGGACAGCTACGAGCAGTACTTC	CAIRDSYEQYF
15	-	few	TRBJ1-2	TRBV6-5	TGTGCCAGCAGCCCCAGTACGGGACGGAGAGGTGGCTACACCTTC	CASSPSTGRRGGYTF
16	TRBD1	-	TRBJ1-5	TRBV28	TGTGCCAGCAGCTCCAAGAGGGGACAGGGTCTTCAGCCCCAGCATTTT	CASSSKRGQGLQPQHF
14	-	-	TRBJ2-3	TRBV30	TGTGCCTGGAGTGGAGCTGTAAAGACAGATACGCAGTATTTT	CAWSGAVKTDTQYF
13	-	-	TRBJ1-2	TRBV5-6	TGTGCCAGCAGCTTTCGGGACGACAGTGGCTACACCTTC	CASSFRDDSGYTF
14	TRBD1	-	TRBJ2-7	TRBV5-1	TGCGCCAGCAGCCGAACAGGGGACTCCTACGAGCAGTACTTC	CASSRTGDSYEQYF
16	TRBD1	-	TRBJ1-3	TRBV5-6	TGTGCCAGCAGCTTGGATGACAGGGGGAATGGAAACACCATATATTTT	CASSLDDRGNGNTIYF
17	-	-	TRBJ2-6	TRBV5-1	TGCGCCAGCAGCCCGATGACCCTGGCATCTGGGGCCAACGTCCTGACTTTC	CASSPMTLASGANVLTF
17	-	-	TRBJ1-4	TRBV4-1	TGCGCCAGCAGCCCTTTACATGGACGGTTAACTAATGAAAAACTGTTTTTT	CASSPLHGRLTNEKLFF
14	-	-	TRBJ1-1	TRBV19	TGTGCCAGTAGAGACCAGGAGGGGAACACTGAAGCTTTCTTT	CASRDQEGNTEAFF
15	-	-	TRBJ1-1	TRBV9	TGTGCCAGCAGCGTAACTGACGGGTGGGGGACTGAAGCTTTCTTT	CASSVTDGWGTEAFF
15	-	few	TRBJ1-5	TRBV7-9	TGTGCCAGCAGCTCCACCCAGGCGGGGAATCAGCCCCAGCATTTT	CASSSTQAGNQPQHF
17	TRBD1	-	TRBJ2-1	TRBV25-1	TGTGCCAGCAGTGAATGGGTTCCGGGACAGGGCGTAAGTGAGCAGTTCTTC	CASSEWVPGQGVSEQFF
16	-	-	TRBJ1-5	TRBV19	TGTGCCAGTAGTATTAGCCGATCGGACGGCAATCAGCCCCAGCATTTT	CASSISRSDGNQPQHF
14	-	-	TRBJ2-5	TRBV2	TGTGCCAGCAGTGCTACAGGGTTTCAAGAGACCCAGTACTTC	CASSATGFQETQYF
12	-	-	TRBJ1-1	TRBV5-1	TGCGCCAGCGGAACAGGGAACACTGAAGCTTTCTTT	CASGTGNTEAFF
16	TRBD2	few	TRBJ2-7	TRBV27	TGTGCCAGCAGCCTAACCGGGACTAGCGGGACCTACGAGCAGTACTTC	CASSLTGTSGTYEQYF
15	TRBD1	-	TRBJ1-4	TRBV2	TGTGCCAGCAGAGAGAGACAGGGCCCTAATGAAAAACTGTTTTTT	CASRERQGPNEKLFF
15	-	-	TRBJ2-7	TRBV5-1	TGCGCCAGCAGCAGTCAGGGGCCGGAGAGTGGCGAGCAGTACTTC	CASSSQGPESGEQYF
16	-	-	TRBJ2-2	TRBV21-1	TGTGCCAGCAGCAAGCCGACGATTCCCAACACCGGGGAGCTGTTTTTT	CASSKPTIPNTGELFF
11	-	few	TRBJ1-4	TRBV21-1	TGTGCCAGCAGCAATACGGCCTCAAGGATCTTT	CASSNTASRIF
17	TRBD1	once	TRBJ1-1	TRBV18	TGTGCCAGCTCGCAAAGCCCGATGACAGGGGGCGGGAGTGAAGCTTTCTTT	CASSQSPMTGGGSEAFF
13	-	-	TRBJ2-7	TRBV27	TGTGCCAGCAGTTCGGCACTTACCTACGAGCAGTACTTC	CASSSALTYEQYF
14	TRBD1	-	TRBJ1-2	TRBV5-1	TGCGCCAGCAGCTTACAGGGGGCGGTCGGTGGCTACACCTTC	CASSLQGAVGGYTF
13	-	few	TRBJ1-5	TRBV14	TGTGCCAGCAGCCATGACACCAATCAGCCCCAGCATTTT	CASSHDTNQPQHF
14	TRBD1	few	TRBJ1-2	TRBV7-6	TGTGCCAGCAGCGCGGGGGACAGGGAGGGTGGCTACACCTTC	CASSAGDREGGYTF
13	-	-	TRBJ1-4	TRBV6-4	TGTGCCAGCAGTCGGGGGCCTAATGAAAAACTGTTTTTT	CASSRGPNEKLFF
16	-	-	TRBJ1-1	TRBV7-6	TGTGCCAGCAGCCCTCGGTCCGGGGGCCTCGGTACTGAAGCTTTCTTT	CASSPRSGGLGTEAFF
13	-	many	TRBJ2-5	TRBV18	TGTGCCAGCTCCCGGTCGAGCGGGGAGACCCAGTACTTC	CASSRSSGETQYF
16	TRBD2	few	TRBJ2-1	TRBV10-3	TGTGCCATCAGTGACGGTTCCTGGCTAGCGGACAATGAGCAGTTCTTC	CAISDGSWLADNEQFF
14	-	-	TRBJ1-1	TRBV7-9	TGTGCCAGCAGCCCCGGGACACAGAACACTGAAGCTTTCTTT	CASSPGTQNTEAFF
18	TRBD2	-	TRBJ2-2	TRBV7-8	TGTGCCAGCAGCTTAGGACTAGCGGGGGCCGCGAACACCGGGGAGCTGTTTTTT	CASSLGLAGAANTGELFF
13	-	-	TRBJ1-1	TRBV6-6	TGTGCCAGCAGGCGACAGACGAACACTGAAGCTTTCTTT	CASRRQTNTEAFF
12	-	-	TRBJ1-6	TRBV30	TGTGCCTTGGACAGATACAATTCACCCCTCCACTTT	CALDRYNSPLHF
15	TRBD1	-	TRBJ2-3	TRBV6-4	TGTGCCAGCAGTGACTCGGCAGGACAGGGATGGACGCAGTATTTT	CASSDSAGQGWTQYF
14	TRBD1	-	TRBJ1-6	TRBV6-5	TGTGCCAGCAGGACACAGGGGGTGAGGTCACCCCTCCACTTT	CASRTQGVRSPLHF
14	TRBD1	-	TRBJ1-1	TRBV19	TGTGCCAGTAGTGGACAGGGGGCAAACACTGAAGCTTTCTTT	CASSGQGANTEAFF
15	TRBD2	-	TRBJ2-1	TRBV9	TGTGCCAGCAGCATTACGACTAGCGGGAGGGATGAGCAGTTCTTC	CASSITTSGRDEQFF
14	-	-	TRBJ1-5	TRBV11-2	TGTGCCAGCAGCTCCGGAAGGGGCGACCGGCCCCAGCATTTT	CASSSGRGDRPQHF
15	-	-	TRBJ1-4	TRBV6-5	TGTGCCAGCAGAGGACGTAAGAAGGACGGGGAAAAACTGTTTTTT	CASRGRKKDGEKLFF
14	TRBD1	-	TRBJ2-1	TRBV4-1	TGCGCCAGCAGCCATGGAACAGGGGGCAATGAGCAGTTCTTC	CASSHGTGGNEQFF
19	-	-	TRBJ2-5	TRBV5-4	TGTGCCAGCAGCTTGGGACTAATTGGAGGGGGGGGACTTAAAGAGACCCAGTACTTC	CASSLGLIGGGGLKETQYF
17	-	-	TRBJ1-1	TRBV5-1	TGCGCCAGCAGCCCGGGCGGGGCAGCCCTCATGAACACTGAAGCTTTCTTT	CASSPGGAALMNTEAFF
13	-	-	TRBJ1-2	TRBV5-8	TGTGCCAGCAGCTTGGAACAGGCTTTTGGCTACACCTTC	CASSLEQAFGYTF
14	-	-	TRBJ1-5	TRBV30	TGTGCCTGGAGTGTTGGGAAAGGTCCAATGGCCCAGCATTTT	CAWSVGKGPMAQHF
15	TRBD1	few	TRBJ2-1	TRBV4-3	TGCGCCAGCAGCCTTCGGGACAGAGACTACAATGAGCAGTTCTTC	CASSLRDRDYNEQFF
12	-	few	TRBJ1-4	TRBV5-6	TGTGCCAGCAGCCACCAGTCGGGAGGACTGTTTTTT	CASSHQSGGLFF
13	TRBD1	-	TRBJ1-1	TRBV5-6	TGTGCCAGCGGTCGGACAGGGAGCACTGAAGCTTTCTTT	CASGRTGSTEAFF
11	-	few	TRBJ2-7	TRBV10-3	TGTGCCATCAGTGGGGATGGTGGGCAGTACTTC	CAISGDGGQYF
13	-	-	TRBJ2-2	TRBV6-1	TGTGCCAGCCCAGACTGGAACACCGGGGAGCTGTTTTTT	CASPDWNTGELFF